This T cell receptor beta chain was captured in a study of T-cell reconstitution after alpha-beta-depleted transplantation in children. General study findings and limits: There were reportedly several hundred expanded graft clones from which alpha-beta T cells came about two months after transplant. After one year, T-cell counts and TCRbeta diversity mostly came from new T cells.

Comments on this clonotype: The target antigen is unknown.

V shed 4 bases, J shed 5 bases, and the junction held 6 bases outside the gene matches. This CDR3 contains 15 residues. Per germline, CDR1 SGHRS and CDR2 YFSETQ. Unique molecular identifiers featured in how the TCRbeta library was prepared. Each CDR3 protein gets one entry after TCRdb re-called the PCR reads with MiXCR. The sample has about 980,000 distinct CDR3 sequences, roughly 29% seen once. V usage is TRBV5-1 and J usage is TRBJ2-5; 12 bases map to TRBD2. The starting material was PBMCs, mostly from graft donor cells, obtained 360 days after TCRalphabeta/CD19-depleted stem cell transplant. This sequence originates from a boy in the first two years of life who had a stem cell transplant for SCID, so the T cells may come from the graft donor. CDR3 region: CASSNLAGGIETQYF. DNA for the CDR3: TGCGCCAGCAGCAACCTAGCGGGGGGGATCGAGACCCAGTACTTC. Combining the CDR3 with reference TRBV5-1 and TRBJ2-5 gives the whole variable domain KAGVTQTPRYLIKTRGQQVTLSCSPISGHRSVSWYQQTPGQGLQFLFEYFSETQRNKGNFPGRFSGRQFSNSRSEMNVSTLELGDSALYLCASSNLAGGIETQYFGPGTRLLVL.